A selection of T cell receptor beta chains follows, all from one sample in a study of control samples from healthy donors and cancer patients. Using immunoSEQ multiplex PCR, the repertoire was profiled, and TCRdb retains in-frame clones only, with some absent. Among about 94,000 clones listed, more than 85% were seen once. Sequenced material: blood. These receptors all come from a woman aged 45-59 years in good health. The CDR3 runs from the conserved cysteine through the conserved F or W. The order of the fields is CDR3 length, V gene, D gene, J gene, clone size, CDR3 DNA, CDR3 protein. A D gene is named only where the DNA matches it firmly. A clone size is listed for some rows: how often the clone was seen (once, few, many), or a class if it is expanded.

>11|TRBV5-6|NA|TRBJ2-3|NA
TGTGCCAGCAGGGGCCGGAATACGCAGTATTTT
CASRGRNTQYF
>13|TRBV29-1|NA|TRBJ1-5|NA
TGCAGCGTTGGGGGAGGGGCATTCGGGCCCCAGCATTTT
CSVGGGAFGPQHF
>16|TRBV28|NA|TRBJ1-1|NA
TGTGCCAGCAGTTTGGGGGGCAGGGGAGATTGGGCTGAAGCTTTCTTT
CASSLGGRGDWAEAFF
>14|TRBV7-8|NA|TRBJ1-2|once
TGTGCCAGCAGCTTAGATGGGGGGACCCGTGGCTACACCTTC
CASSLDGGTRGYTF
>14|TRBV6-5|NA|TRBJ1-4|NA
TGTGCCAGCCAGTTGGATGCAACTAATGAAAAACTGTTTTTT
CASQLDATNEKLFF
>13|TRBV29-1|NA|TRBJ1-1|once
TGCAGCGTATACGGGGGCGTGGACACTGAAGCTTTCTTT
CSVYGGVDTEAFF
>14|TRBV6-5|TRBD1|TRBJ1-3|NA
TGTGCCAGCACCGGACAGGGCTACGGAAACACCATATATTTT
CASTGQGYGNTIYF
>13|TRBV2|TRBD2|TRBJ2-7|few
TGTGCCGGATCATTAGCGGGAGCCGGGGAGCAGTACTTC
CAGSLAGAGEQYF
>11|TRBV6-5|NA|TRBJ1-2|NA
TGTGCCAGCAGTTTTGGCTATGGCTACACCTTC
CASSFGYGYTF
>15|TRBV6-5|NA|TRBJ2-2|NA
TGTGCCAGCAGTTACTCCCTAGAGTTCTCTGGGGAGCTGTTTTTT
CASSYSLEFSGELFF
>16|TRBV5-4|TRBD2|TRBJ2-3|NA
TGTGCCAGCAGCTTCCTTAGCGGGAGGGATTCTAATACGCAGTATTTT
CASSFLSGRDSNTQYF
>13|TRBV28|NA|TRBJ1-3|NA
TGTGCCAGCAGTTTTGCCAGCCCGAACACCATATATTTT
CASSFASPNTIYF
>15|TRBV13|NA|TRBJ2-7|NA
TGTGCCAGCAGCTCCCGAATTGCGTCTCAATACGAGCAGTACTTC
CASSSRIASQYEQYF
>13|TRBV12-3/TRBV12-4|NA|TRBJ2-2|NA
TGTGCCAGCAGCCCGGGGTTAGTTAGGGAGCTGTTTTTT
CASSPGLVRELFF
>15|TRBV5-1|NA|TRBJ2-1|NA
TGCGCCAGCAGCACTTCTGTGGATTCCTACAATGAGCAGTTCTTC
CASSTSVDSYNEQFF
>15|TRBV5-1|NA|TRBJ2-7|NA
TGCGCCAGCAAAGCTCTCCAGGGAGGCACCTACGAGCAGTACTTC
CASKALQGGTYEQYF
>16|TRBV27|TRBD2|TRBJ2-1|NA
TGTGCCAGCAGGCTACGGGCTAGCGGGGGCTACAATGAGCAGTTCTTC
CASRLRASGGYNEQFF
>15|TRBV3-1/TRBV3-2|NA|TRBJ1-1|once
TGTGCCAGCAGCCCCGCATGGGGGAGGAACACTGAAGCTTTCTTT
CASSPAWGRNTEAFF
>14|TRBV5-1|TRBD1|TRBJ2-7|NA
TGCGCCAGCAGCTTTAGACAGGGTATCCACGAGCAGTACTTC
CASSFRQGIHEQYF
>16|TRBV6-2/TRBV6-3|TRBD1|TRBJ1-1|NA
TGTGCCAGCAGTCCCCAGACAGGGGGCTCGAACACTGAAGCTTTCTTT
CASSPQTGGSNTEAFF
>15|TRBV4-2|NA|TRBJ1-3|NA
TGTGCCAGCAGCCAAGATAGGGCCTCTGGAAACACCATATATTTT
CASSQDRASGNTIYF
>15|TRBV4-3|TRBD1|TRBJ2-7|NA
TGCGCCAGCAGCCTCCGGACAGGGCGCTCCTACGAGCAGTACTTC
CASSLRTGRSYEQYF
>13|TRBV9|NA|TRBJ1-1|NA
TGTGCCAGTGGTCAGGCCCCCAACACTGAAGCTTTCTTT
CASGQAPNTEAFF
>14|TRBV4-3|NA|TRBJ1-1|NA
TGCGCCAGCAGCCAAGACTTAATTAACACTGAAGCTTTCTTT
CASSQDLINTEAFF
>19|TRBV7-2|TRBD2|TRBJ2-5|NA
TGTGCCAGCAGCTTAGCCCCCTCCACTACTAGCGTACAGCAAGAGACCCAGTACTTC
CASSLAPSTTSVQQETQYF
>18|TRBV14|NA|TRBJ2-1|NA
TGTGCCAGCAGCCAAAACCCAACAGACAGCCTAGCGTACAATGAGCAGTTCTTC
CASSQNPTDSLAYNEQFF
>15|TRBV5-1|TRBD1|TRBJ1-6|NA
TGCGCCAGCAGCTTTACAGGGGATTATAATTCACCCCTCCACTTT
CASSFTGDYNSPLHF
>17|TRBV13|TRBD2|TRBJ2-2|NA
TGTGCCAGCACCGGGGGGGACCCCACCCGGGGAACCGGGGAGCTGTTTTTT
CASTGGDPTRGTGELFF
>14|TRBV7-3|TRBD2|TRBJ2-5|NA
TGTGCCAGCAGCCCCGGCGGGAGGGTCGAGACCCAGTACTTC
CASSPGGRVETQYF
>16|TRBV5-5|TRBD1|TRBJ1-3|NA
TGTGCCAGCAGCGCGACAGGGATCTCCTCTGGAAACACCATATATTTT
CASSATGISSGNTIYF
>20|TRBV9|TRBD1|TRBJ2-6|NA
TGTGCCAGCAGCCCCCGTAGTTGGACAGGGGTAGGTTCGGGGGCCAACGTCCTGACTTTC
CASSPRSWTGVGSGANVLTF
>15|TRBV19|NA|TRBJ1-5|few
TGTGCCAGTAGAGGGGGTCGGGCCATCAATCAGCCCCAGCATTTT
CASRGGRAINQPQHF
>11|TRBV20-1|TRBD2|TRBJ2-5|NA
TGCAGTGCTCCCTTCGGCGGGGGCCAGTACTTC
CSAPFGGGQYF
>13|TRBV11-2|NA|TRBJ2-3|few
TGTGCCAGCAGCACCCCGACTAGGAATACGCAGTATTTT
CASSTPTRNTQYF
>16|TRBV3-1/TRBV3-2|TRBD1|TRBJ1-2|NA
TGTGCCAGCAGCCAAGGACAGGGGGAGATCAACTATGGCTACACCTTC
CASSQGQGEINYGYTF
>15|TRBV6-2/TRBV6-3|NA|TRBJ2-6|NA
TGTGCCAGCAGTTACGAGACTGCTGGGGCCAACGTCCTGACTTTC
CASSYETAGANVLTF
>17|TRBV7-2|TRBD2|TRBJ2-7|once
TGTGCCAGCAGCTCCCTGGGATTAGCGGGGGGGGCCTACGAGCAGTACTTC
CASSSLGLAGGAYEQYF
>16|TRBV6-5|TRBD1|TRBJ1-5|NA
TGTGCCAGCAGTTACTCGAGCCCTAACAGGGGTCAGCCCCAGCATTTT
CASSYSSPNRGQPQHF
>15|TRBV19|NA|TRBJ2-3|NA
TGTGCCAGTAGTATGGGGCAGGTCGGGTCAGATACGCAGTATTTT
CASSMGQVGSDTQYF
>16|TRBV4-3|NA|TRBJ2-2|few
TGCGCCAGCAGCCATCAGGCGGAGCGGTACACCGGGGAGCTGTTTTTT
CASSHQAERYTGELFF
>13|TRBV19|NA|TRBJ1-1|NA
TGTGCCAGTAGTATGCGGCGGGACACTGAAGCTTTCTTT
CASSMRRDTEAFF
>13|TRBV2|NA|TRBJ1-3|NA
TGTGCCAGCCGCCGGGGCCCCGGAAACACCATATATTTT
CASRRGPGNTIYF
>15|TRBV28|NA|TRBJ2-7|few
TGTGCCAGCAGTTTCTATGGGCCGACGGGCTACGAGCAGTACTTC
CASSFYGPTGYEQYF
>18|TRBV5-1|TRBD2|TRBJ2-3|NA
TGCGCCAGCAGCTTGGGGGTAAGCGGGAGGGCCCGCACAGATACGCAGTATTTT
CASSLGVSGRARTDTQYF
>15|TRBV5-4|TRBD1|TRBJ2-2|NA
TGTGCCAGCAGCTTGGCGAGACAGGGGCACGGGGAGCTGTTTTTT
CASSLARQGHGELFF
>15|TRBV6-2/TRBV6-3|NA|TRBJ2-7|NA
TGTGCCAGCAGTTATAACACTCCCGGATCCTACGAGCAGTACTTC
CASSYNTPGSYEQYF
>17|TRBV27|TRBD2|TRBJ2-2|NA
TGTGCCAGCAGTTCTCTCGGGACTAGCGGGGGGGCCGGGGAGCTGTTTTTT
CASSSLGTSGGAGELFF
>15|TRBV7-9|NA|TRBJ2-1|NA
TGTGCCAGCAGCTTAGCCCGGAGCTCCTACAATGAGCAGTTCTTC
CASSLARSSYNEQFF